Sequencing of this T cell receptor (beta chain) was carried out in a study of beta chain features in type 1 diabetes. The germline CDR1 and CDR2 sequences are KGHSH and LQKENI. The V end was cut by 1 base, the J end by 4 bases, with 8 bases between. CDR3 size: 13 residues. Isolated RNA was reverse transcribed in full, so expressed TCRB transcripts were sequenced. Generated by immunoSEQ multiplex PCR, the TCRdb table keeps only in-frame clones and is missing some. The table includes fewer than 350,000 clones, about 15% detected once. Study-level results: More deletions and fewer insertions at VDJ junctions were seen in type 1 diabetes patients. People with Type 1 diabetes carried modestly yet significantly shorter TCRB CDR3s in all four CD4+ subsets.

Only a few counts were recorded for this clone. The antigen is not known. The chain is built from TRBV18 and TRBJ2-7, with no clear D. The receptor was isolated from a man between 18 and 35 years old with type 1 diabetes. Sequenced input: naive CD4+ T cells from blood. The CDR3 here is CASSPREAYEQYF. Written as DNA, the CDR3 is TGTGCCAGCTCACCACGAGAGGCATACGAGCAGTACTTC.